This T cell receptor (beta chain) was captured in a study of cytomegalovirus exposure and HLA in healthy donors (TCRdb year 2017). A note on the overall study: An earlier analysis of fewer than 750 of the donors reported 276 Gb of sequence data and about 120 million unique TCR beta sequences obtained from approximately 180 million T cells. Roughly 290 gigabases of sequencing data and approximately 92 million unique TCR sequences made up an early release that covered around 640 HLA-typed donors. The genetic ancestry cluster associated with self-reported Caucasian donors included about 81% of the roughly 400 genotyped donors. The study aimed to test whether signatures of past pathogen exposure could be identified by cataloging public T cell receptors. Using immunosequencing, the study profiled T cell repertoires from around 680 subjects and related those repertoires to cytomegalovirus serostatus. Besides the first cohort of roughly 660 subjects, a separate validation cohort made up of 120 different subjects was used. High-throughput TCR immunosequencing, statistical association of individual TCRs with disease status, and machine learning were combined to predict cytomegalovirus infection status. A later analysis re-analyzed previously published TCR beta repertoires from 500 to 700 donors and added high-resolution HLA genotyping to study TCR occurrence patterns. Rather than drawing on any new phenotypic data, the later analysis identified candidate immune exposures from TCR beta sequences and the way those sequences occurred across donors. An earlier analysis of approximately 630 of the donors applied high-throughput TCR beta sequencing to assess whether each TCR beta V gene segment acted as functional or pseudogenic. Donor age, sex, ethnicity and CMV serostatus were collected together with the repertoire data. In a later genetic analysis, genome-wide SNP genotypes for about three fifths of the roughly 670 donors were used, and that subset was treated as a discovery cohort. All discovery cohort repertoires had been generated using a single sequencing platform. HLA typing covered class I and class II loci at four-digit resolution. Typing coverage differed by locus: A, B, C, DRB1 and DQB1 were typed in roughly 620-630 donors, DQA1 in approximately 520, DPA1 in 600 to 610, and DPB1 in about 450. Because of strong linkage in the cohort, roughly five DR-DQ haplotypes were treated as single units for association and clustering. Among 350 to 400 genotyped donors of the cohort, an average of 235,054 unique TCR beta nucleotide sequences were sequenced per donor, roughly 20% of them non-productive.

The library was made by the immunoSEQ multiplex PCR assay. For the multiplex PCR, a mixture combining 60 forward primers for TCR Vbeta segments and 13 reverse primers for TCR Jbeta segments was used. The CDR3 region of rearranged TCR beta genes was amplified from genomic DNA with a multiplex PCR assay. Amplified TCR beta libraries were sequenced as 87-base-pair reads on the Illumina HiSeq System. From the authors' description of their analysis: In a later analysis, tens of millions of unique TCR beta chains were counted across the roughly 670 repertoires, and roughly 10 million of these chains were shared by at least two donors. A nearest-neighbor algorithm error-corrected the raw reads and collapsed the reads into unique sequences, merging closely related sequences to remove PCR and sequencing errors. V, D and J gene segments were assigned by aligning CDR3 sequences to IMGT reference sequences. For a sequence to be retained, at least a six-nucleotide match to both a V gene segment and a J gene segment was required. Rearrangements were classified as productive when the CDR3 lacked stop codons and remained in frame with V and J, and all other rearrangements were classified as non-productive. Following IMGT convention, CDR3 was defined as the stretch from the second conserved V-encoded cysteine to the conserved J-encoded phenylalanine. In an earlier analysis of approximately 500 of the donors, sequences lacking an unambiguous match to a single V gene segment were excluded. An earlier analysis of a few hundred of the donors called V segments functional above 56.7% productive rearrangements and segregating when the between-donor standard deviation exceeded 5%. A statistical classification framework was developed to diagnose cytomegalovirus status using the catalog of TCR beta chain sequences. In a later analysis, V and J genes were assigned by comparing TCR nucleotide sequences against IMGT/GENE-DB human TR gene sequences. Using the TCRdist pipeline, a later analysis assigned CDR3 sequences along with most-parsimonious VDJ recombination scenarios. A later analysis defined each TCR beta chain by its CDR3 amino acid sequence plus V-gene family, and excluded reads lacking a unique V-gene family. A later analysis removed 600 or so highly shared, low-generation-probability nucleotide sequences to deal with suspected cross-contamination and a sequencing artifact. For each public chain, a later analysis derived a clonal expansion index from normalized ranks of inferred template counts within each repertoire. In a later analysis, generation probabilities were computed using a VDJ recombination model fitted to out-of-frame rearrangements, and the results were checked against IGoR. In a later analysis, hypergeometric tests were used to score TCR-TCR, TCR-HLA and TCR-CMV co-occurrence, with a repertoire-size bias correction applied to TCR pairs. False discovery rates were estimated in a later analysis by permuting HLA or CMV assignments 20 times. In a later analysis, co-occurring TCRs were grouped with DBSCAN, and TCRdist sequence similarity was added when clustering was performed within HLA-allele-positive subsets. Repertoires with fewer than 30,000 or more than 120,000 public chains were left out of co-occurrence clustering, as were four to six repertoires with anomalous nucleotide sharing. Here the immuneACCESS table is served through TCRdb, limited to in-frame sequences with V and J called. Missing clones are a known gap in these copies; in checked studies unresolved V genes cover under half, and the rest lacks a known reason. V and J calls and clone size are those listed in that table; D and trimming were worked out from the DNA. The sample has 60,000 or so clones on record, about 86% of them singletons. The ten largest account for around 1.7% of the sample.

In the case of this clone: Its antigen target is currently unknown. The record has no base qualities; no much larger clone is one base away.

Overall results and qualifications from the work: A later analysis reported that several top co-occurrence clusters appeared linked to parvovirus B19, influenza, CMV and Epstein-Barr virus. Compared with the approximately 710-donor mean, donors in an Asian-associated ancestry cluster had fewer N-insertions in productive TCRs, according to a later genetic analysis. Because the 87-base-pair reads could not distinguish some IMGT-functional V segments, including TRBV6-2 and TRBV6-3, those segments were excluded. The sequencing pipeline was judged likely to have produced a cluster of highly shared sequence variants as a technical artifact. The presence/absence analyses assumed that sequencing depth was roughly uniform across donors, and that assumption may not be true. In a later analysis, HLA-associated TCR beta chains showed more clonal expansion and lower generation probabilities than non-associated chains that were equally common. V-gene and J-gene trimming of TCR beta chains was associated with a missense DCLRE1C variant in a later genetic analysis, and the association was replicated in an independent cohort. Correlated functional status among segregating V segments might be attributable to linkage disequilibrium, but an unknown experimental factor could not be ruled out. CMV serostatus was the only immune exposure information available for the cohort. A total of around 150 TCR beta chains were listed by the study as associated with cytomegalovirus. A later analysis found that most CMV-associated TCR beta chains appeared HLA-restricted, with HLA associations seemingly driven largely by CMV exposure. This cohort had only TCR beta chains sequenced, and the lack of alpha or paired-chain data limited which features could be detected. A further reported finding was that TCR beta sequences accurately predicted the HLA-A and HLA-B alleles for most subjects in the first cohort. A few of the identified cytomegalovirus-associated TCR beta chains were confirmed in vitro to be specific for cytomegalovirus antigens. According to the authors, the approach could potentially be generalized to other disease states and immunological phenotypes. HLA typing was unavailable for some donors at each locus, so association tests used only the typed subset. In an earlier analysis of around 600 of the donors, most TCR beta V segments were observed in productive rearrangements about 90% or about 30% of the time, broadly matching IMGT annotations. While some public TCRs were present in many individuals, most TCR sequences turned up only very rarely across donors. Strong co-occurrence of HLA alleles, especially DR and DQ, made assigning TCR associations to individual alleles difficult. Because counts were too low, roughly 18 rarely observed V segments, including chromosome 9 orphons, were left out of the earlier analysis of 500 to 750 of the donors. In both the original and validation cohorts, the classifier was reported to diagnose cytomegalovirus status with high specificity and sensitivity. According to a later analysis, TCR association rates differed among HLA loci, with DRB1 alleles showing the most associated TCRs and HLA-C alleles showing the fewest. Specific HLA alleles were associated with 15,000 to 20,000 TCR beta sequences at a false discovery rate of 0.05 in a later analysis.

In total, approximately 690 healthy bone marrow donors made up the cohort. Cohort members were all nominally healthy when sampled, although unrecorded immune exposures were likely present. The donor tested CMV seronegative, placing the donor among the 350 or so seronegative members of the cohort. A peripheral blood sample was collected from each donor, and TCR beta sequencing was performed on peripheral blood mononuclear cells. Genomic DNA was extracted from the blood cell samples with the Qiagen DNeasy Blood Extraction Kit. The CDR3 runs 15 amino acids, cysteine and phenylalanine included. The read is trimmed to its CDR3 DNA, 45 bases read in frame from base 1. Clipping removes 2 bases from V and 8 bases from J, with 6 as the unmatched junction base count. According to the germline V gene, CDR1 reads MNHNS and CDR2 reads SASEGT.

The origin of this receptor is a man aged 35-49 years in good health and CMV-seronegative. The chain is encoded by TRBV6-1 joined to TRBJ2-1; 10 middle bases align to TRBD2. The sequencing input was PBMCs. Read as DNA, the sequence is TGTGCCAGCAGTGAAAGCCTAGCGGGGGTACATGAGCAGTTCTTC. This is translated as CASSESLAGVHEQFF.